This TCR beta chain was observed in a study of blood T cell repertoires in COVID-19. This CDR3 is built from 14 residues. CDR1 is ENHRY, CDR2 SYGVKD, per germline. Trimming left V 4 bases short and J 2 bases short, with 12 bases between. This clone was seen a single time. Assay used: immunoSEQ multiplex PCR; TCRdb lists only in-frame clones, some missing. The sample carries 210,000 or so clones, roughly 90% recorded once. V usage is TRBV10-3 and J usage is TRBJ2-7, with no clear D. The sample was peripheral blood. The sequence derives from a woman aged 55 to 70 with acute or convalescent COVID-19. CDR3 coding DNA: TGTGCCATCAGTGTTGGCGGCTCCGCCTACGAGCAGTACTTC. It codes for CAISVGGSAYEQYF.